The sequence of this T cell receptor (beta chain) was determined in a study of shared clonotypes between healthy human individuals. The method was immunoSEQ multiplex PCR; TCRdb's version includes in-frame clones alone and lacks a portion of them. This table has fewer than 850,000 clones, about 96% appearing once. Trimming shortened V by 2 bases and J by 2 bases, and 20 bases separated the two germline ends. The CDR3 is made up of 17 amino acids. From germline, CDR1 is SGHKS and CDR2 YYEKEE (reference sequence). Naive CD8 cells were CD45RO-negative, positively selected for CCR7, excluding terminally differentiated effector memory CD45RA+ cells. Only Caucasian adults living in Nashville, Tennessee made up the donor group.

The chain is built from TRBV5-5 and TRBJ2-7; D is perhaps TRBD2 (5 bases). The sample taken for sequencing was naive CD8+ T cells sorted from blood. The source is a man aged 30 to 45 in good health. CDR3 loop: CASSFPGSSSTAYEQYF. CDR3 nucleotides: TGTGCCAGCAGCTTCCCGGGGTCGTCTAGTACTGCCTACGAGCAGTACTTC.